The clone carrying this TCR beta chain has only one observation. As processed by the authors: Nucleated cell counts were estimated from reference gene primer amplification. The protocol was immunoSEQ multiplex PCR, while the TCRdb copy is restricted to in-frame clones and leaves out a portion. The D gene and trimming were derived from the DNA, and the V and J assignments and clone size from that table. The repertoire holds 100,000 or so clones, with 85% to 90% as singletons. These data are taken from a study of blood T cell repertoires in COVID-19. Study summary: Whether acute or convalescent, the COVID-19 samples came from the United States, Italy and Spain.

The CDR3 length is 15 residues. CDR1 and CDR2 (germline): SGHRS, YFSETQ. J gave up 4 bases and V 4 bases, and 6 bases lay outside the gene matches. The TCR comes from a woman aged 80 or older with acute or convalescent COVID-19. The specimen was peripheral blood. V usage is TRBV5-1 and J usage is TRBJ1-1; 11 bases fit TRBD1. CDR3 nucleotide sequence: TGCGCCAGCAGCGAGGACAGGGGGCGTATCACTGAAGCTTTCTTT. Its protein product is CASSEDRGRITEAFF. The variable domain in full, completed from reference TRBV5-1 and TRBJ1-1, reads KAGVTQTPRYLIKTRGQQVTLSCSPISGHRSVSWYQQTPGQGLQFLFEYFSETQRNKGNFPGRFSGRQFSNSRSEMNVSTLELGDSALYLCASSEDRGRITEAFFGQGTRLTVV.